These 32 T cell receptor beta chains were all obtained from the same sample, sequenced in a study of CD8+CD57+ T cells in acquired aplastic anemia. Template material for TCR beta VDJ and CDR3 profiling consisted of genomic DNA. TCRdb fed the reads into MiXCR, producing one record per CDR3 protein. In the table there are around 210,000 distinct CDR3 sequences, more than 55% of which are singletons. The patients chosen for sequencing had shown expansion of CD8+CD57+ cells (detected by flow cytometry). The sequencing sample was made of sorted CD4+, CD8+, or CD8+CD57+ T cells (not recorded which) from PBMCs. The source is a human donor with aplastic anemia.

This clonotype has ten or more counts. The chain has TRBV12-3 or TRBV12-4 and TRBJ2-3; D assignment may be TRBD1 or TRBD2 (5 bases each). V lost 7 bases to trimming and J lost 4 bases, with 15 bases between them. This CDR3 has 14 residues. The CDR3, as DNA: TGTGCCAGCAACCGGGACCCGGACCCAGATACGCAGTATTTT. Translated, it gives CASNRDPDPDTQYF.

In its sample, this clonotype was seen a few times. The chain links TRBV10-3 to TRBJ1-2, with D possibly being TRBD1 (6 bases). V was cut by 9 bases and J by 2 bases, with 19 bases left in between. This CDR3 spans 15 amino acids. CDR1 and CDR2 from the germline V gene are ENHRY and SYGVKD. The CDR3 DNA reads TGTGCCATTTTCGTGCAGGGACACGTAAACTATGGCTACACCTTC. Translated, it gives CAIFVQGHVNYGYTF.

The CDR3 DNA follows: TGCAGTGCTGCAGCGGAGACCCAGTACTTC. This encodes CSAAAETQYF. The V call is TRBV20-1, the J call TRBJ2-5; D is unclear. This CDR3 region has 10 residues. Germline V lookup: CDR1 DFQATT, CDR2 SNEGSKA (reference sequence). V shed 5 bases and J shed 5 bases, with 6 bases lying between them.

This rearrangement joins TRBV2 to TRBJ2-1; D is ambiguous. Per germline, CDR1 SNHLY and CDR2 FYNNEI. Between the trimmed V and J ends, which lost 4 bases and 7 bases, there was a span of 5 bases. The CDR3 covers 11 residues. The CDR3 region is CASSARNEQFF. CDR3 in DNA: TGTGCCAGCAGTGCCCGGAATGAGCAGTTCTTC.

This clonotype was observed a handful of times. The CDR3 sequence is CAISGTTLYEQYF. In nucleotides, the CDR3 is TGTGCCATCAGTGGGACTACCCTCTACGAGCAGTACTTC. The chain combines TRBV10-3 with TRBJ2-7, with a possible D match to TRBD2 (6 bases). The CDR3 spans 13 residues. V was cut by 4 bases and J by 3 bases, with 10 bases left in between. The germline CDR1 and CDR2 sequences are ENHRY and SYGVKD.

This clonotype occurred a few times. The J gene is TRBJ2-1, the V gene TRBV27; no clear D gene. The CDR3 runs to 16 residues. The germline V gene encodes CDR1 MNHEY and CDR2 SMNVEV (reference sequence). Between the trimmed V and J ends, which lost 5 bases and 2 bases, there was a span of 16 bases. CDR3 coding DNA: TGTGCCAGCAGTGAACGGGCTTGGGCAACCTACAATGAGCAGTTCTTC. It is translated as CASSERAWATYNEQFF.

The rearrangement joins TRBV9 to TRBJ2-7; D not resolved. The CDR3 has 13 residues. V lost 5 bases to trimming and J lost 2 bases, with 11 bases between them. Per the germline V gene, CDR1 is SGDLS and CDR2 is YYNGEE. The CDR3 DNA sequence: TGTGCCAGCAGTTTAATCTTACCCTACGAGCAGTACTTC. Its translation is CASSLILPYEQYF.

The table lists this clonotype with a count of one. The gene calls are TRBV7-3 and TRBJ2-7, with TRBD2 identical over 11 bases. Trimming at V came to 2 bases and at J to 3 bases, leaving 3 bases not matched to a gene. This CDR3 has 15 residues. CDR1 and CDR2 (germline): SGHTA, FQGTGA. Here the CDR3 reads CASSLRLAGFYEQYF. The CDR3 nucleotides read TGTGCCAGCAGCTTACGACTAGCGGGGTTCTACGAGCAGTACTTC.

V gene TRBV24-1 combines with J gene TRBJ1-2; the D is unclear. Germline CDR1 and CDR2: KGHDR and SFDVKD. V lost 9 bases to trimming and J lost 4 bases, with 14 bases between them. The CDR3 is 13 residues long. The DNA for the CDR3 is TGTGCCACCGGCTTACTTTGGGTCTATGGCTACACCTTC. Its translation: CATGLLWVYGYTF.

The chain recombines TRBV15 with TRBJ1-6; 7 bases fit TRBD1. Looked up from germline, CDR1 is LNHNV and CDR2 is YYDKDF (reference sequence). Trimming took 1 base from V and 6 from J; bases not matched to a gene: 6. This CDR3 has 16 residues. Here the CDR3 reads CATSRATGLGNSPLHF. CDR3 coding DNA: TGTGCCACCAGCAGAGCGACAGGGCTGGGTAATTCACCCCTCCACTTT.

The chain joins TRBV7-3 to TRBJ2-5; D may be TRBD2 (5 bases). CDR3 length equals 13 residues. Germline CDR1 reads SGHTA; CDR2 reads FQGTGA. Trimming took 5 bases from V and 5 from J, leaving 12 bases between them. The CDR3 nucleotides read TGTGCCAGCAGCCGTTCCACGGGGGAGACCCAGTACTTC. Translation: CASSRSTGETQYF.

This clonotype was detected many times. This chain links TRBV12-3 or TRBV12-4 with TRBJ1-1, with 8 bases that match TRBD1. The CDR3 is 14 residues long. The V gene end was trimmed by 6 bases and the J gene end by 1 base; junction bases not matched to a gene: 4. CDR3 loop: CASSQGQGNTEAFF. CDR3 nucleotides: TGTGCCAGCAGCCAAGGACAGGGGAACACTGAAGCTTTCTTT.

The DNA for the CDR3 is TGTGCCAGCAGCCTAGACCTAGCATCAGAGACCCAGTACTTC. Its protein is CASSLDLASETQYF. The chain is built from TRBV5-4 and TRBJ2-5; a possible D gene is TRBD2 (5 bases). This CDR3 is built from 14 residues. The V end was cut by 4 bases, the J end by 4 bases, with 14 bases between. Per germline, CDR1 SGHNT and CDR2 YYREEE (reference sequence).

The chain employs TRBV20-1 and TRBJ1-5, with D uncertain. The V gene's germline CDR1 is DFQATT and CDR2 SNEGSKA (reference sequence). Trimming stripped 0 bases from V and 6 bases from J, with 15 bases between. The CDR3 is 15 amino acids. As DNA, the CDR3 is TGCAGTGCTAGAGATAAATGGGGAGAGGGTCAGCCCCAGCATTTT. Its protein product is CSARDKWGEGQPQHF.

The chain couples TRBV19 to TRBJ1-2; D call uncertain. CDR3 length: 14 residues. Germline V gives CDR1 LNHDA, CDR2 SQIVND (reference sequence). V lost 5 bases and J lost 4, with 14 bases in between. The DNA for the CDR3 is TGTGCCAGTAGTCCCGATAAAGGGCTCTATGGCTACACCTTC. Protein: CASSPDKGLYGYTF.

Comment on this clonotype: An end of the junction differs from the germline gene, which may be a read error. The chain couples TRBV7-8 to TRBJ1-1, with D possibly being TRBD1 (6 bases). CDR1 and CDR2 from the germline V gene are SGHVS and FQNEAQ. The CDR3 loop spans 14 amino acids. This CDR3 reads CAGRPGQLNTKAFF. CDR3 nucleotide sequence: TGTGCCGGCAGGCCCGGACAGTTGAACACTAAAGCTTTCTTT.

V gene TRBV2 combines with J gene TRBJ1-2; D unclear. Germline values: CDR1 SNHLY, CDR2 FYNNEI. The CDR3 is made up of 13 amino acids. The V gene lost 1 base and the J gene lost 8 bases, with 11 bases spanning the gap. CDR3: CASSEEEGGGYTF. The DNA of the CDR3 is TGTGCCAGCAGTGAAGAGGAGGGTGGAGGCTACACCTTC.

The gene calls are TRBV7-9 and TRBJ2-3; 7 bases are shared with TRBD2. CDR3 length: 17 amino acids. Per germline, CDR1 SEHNR and CDR2 FQNEAQ (reference sequence). Trimming cost V 8 bases and J 3 bases; bases outside gene matches: 17. In DNA, the CDR3 is TGTGCCAGCGTCTTGAGGGTCCGGTTGCGGGGGACAGATACGCAGTATTTT. Translated, it gives CASVLRVRLRGTDTQYF.

V is TRBV2 and J is TRBJ1-1, with TRBD1 as a possible D gene (5 bases). This CDR3 is 13 amino acids long. The ends were cut back, 11 bases at V and 4 bases at J, with 17 bases in the middle. Germline CDR1 is SNHLY and CDR2 is FYNNEI. The CDR3 spells CASRREGATEAFF. In DNA form, the CDR3 reads TGTGCCTCCCGAAGGGAAGGGGCCACTGAAGCTTTCTTT.

The rearrangement uses TRBV7-2 and TRBJ2-1; 9 nucleotides align to TRBD1. There are 15 residues in the CDR3. The V gene end was trimmed by 5 bases and the J gene end by 3 bases; junction bases not matched to a gene: 5. The V gene's germline CDR1 is SGHTA and CDR2 FQGNSA. The CDR3 bases are TGTGCCAGCAGCCGAGGACAGGGGTACTACAATGAGCAGTTCTTC. Translated, it gives CASSRGQGYYNEQFF.

Only a few counts were recorded for this clonotype. V usage is TRBV27 and J usage is TRBJ2-7, with TRBD2 matching over 11 bases. In germline, CDR1 is MNHEY, CDR2 SMNVEV (reference sequence). The CDR3 contains 17 residues. Trimming at V came to 2 bases and at J to 5 bases, leaving 11 bases not matched to a gene. CDR3 protein: CASSLMVAGGILNEQYF. The CDR3 coding sequence is TGTGCCAGCAGTTTAATGGTAGCGGGGGGGATCTTGAACGAGCAGTACTTC.

V is TRBV9 and J is TRBJ1-6, with D maybe TRBD1 (5 bases). Trimming shortened V by 6 bases and J by 5 bases, and 9 bases separated the two germline ends. Germline loops: CDR1 SGDLS, CDR2 YYNGEE. The CDR3 sequence is 13 residues long. The CDR3 DNA is TGTGCCAGCACCGAAGGGGATAATTCACCCCTCCACTTT. This encodes CASTEGDNSPLHF.

Many counts were recorded for this clonotype. The rearrangement links TRBV30 to TRBJ2-7; D is tentatively TRBD1 or TRBD2 (5 bases each). This CDR3 region has 13 residues. Germline V gene sequence: CDR1 GTSNPN, CDR2 SVGIG (reference sequence). Trimming cost V 0 bases and J 4 bases, with 10 bases left between them. The CDR3 DNA sequence: TGTGCCTGGAGTGTGAGGGGTCCTTACGAGCAGTACTTC. This encodes CAWSVRGPYEQYF. Full variable domain (remainder filled in from reference TRBV30 and TRBJ2-7): SQTIHQWPATLVQPVGSPLSLECTVEGTSNPNLYWYRQAAGRGLQLLFYSVGIGQISSEVPQNLSASRPQDRQFILSSKKLLLSDSGFYLCAWSVRGPYEQYFGPGTRLTVT.

V usage is TRBV15 and J usage is TRBJ2-1; 12 nucleotides line up with TRBD1. The V gene end was trimmed by 3 bases and the J gene end by 8 bases; junction bases not matched to a gene: 5. The CDR3 runs 15 residues. Germline CDR1 is LNHNV and CDR2 is YYDKDF (reference sequence). The CDR3 sequence: CATSSGTGGSYEQFF. CDR3 DNA sequence: TGTGCCACCAGCAGTGGGACAGGGGGCAGCTATGAGCAGTTCTTC.

The rearrangement uses TRBV2 and TRBJ2-2; the D is unclear. This CDR3 contains 13 residues. Deletions cut 2 bases from V and 6 bases from J, with 7 bases between. The germline CDR1 and CDR2 sequences are SNHLY and FYNNEI. CDR3 nucleotides: TGTGCCAGCAGTGAAATTAGGCCCGGGGAGCTGTTTTTT. Translating gives CASSEIRPGELFF.

The rearrangement joins TRBV7-3 to TRBJ2-7, with a weak D call TRBD2 (7 bases). The germline V gene encodes CDR1 SGHTA and CDR2 FQGTGA. V lost 2 bases, J lost 6 bases, and 14 bases lay in between. The length of the CDR3 is 14 residues. This chain's CDR3 is CASSLVQGGLEQYF. CDR3 DNA: TGTGCCAGCAGCTTAGTACAGGGAGGGCTCGAGCAGTACTTC.

The chain has TRBV7-8 and TRBJ2-5; D unclear. V gave up 2 bases and J gave up 5 bases, with 9 bases separating them. The germline V gene encodes CDR1 SGHVS and CDR2 FQNEAQ. The CDR3 loop spans 13 amino acids. CDR3 sequence (DNA): TGTGCCAGCAGCTTACCCATTGAGGAGACCCAGTACTTC. Translating gives CASSLPIEETQYF.

This clonotype has more than one count but fewer than ten. The chain has TRBV7-8 and TRBJ2-7; D possibly corresponds to TRBD2 (6 bases). This CDR3 is built from 14 residues. Germline CDR1 reads SGHVS; CDR2 reads FQNEAQ. With 6 bases removed from V and 7 bases from J, the gap between germline ends came to 19 bases. Here the CDR3 DNA reads TGTGCCAGCAGGTTTCGGGACTCCCCGGAGGAGCAGTACTTC. Its protein product is CASRFRDSPEEQYF.

The chain joins TRBV3-1 to TRBJ2-1; 10 bases map to TRBD1. Germline values: CDR1 LGHDT, CDR2 YNNKEL (reference sequence). CDR3 length equals 16 residues. With V trimmed by 3 bases and J by 5 bases, 7 bases remained unmatched. CDR3 sequence: CASSQLLGQGNNEQFF. CDR3 nucleotide sequence: TGTGCCAGCAGCCAGCTCCTGGGACAGGGGAACAATGAGCAGTTCTTC.

The chain employs TRBV14 and TRBJ1-4; TRBD1 might be the D (5 bases). CDR1 is SGHDN and CDR2 is FVKESK in the germline V gene. CDR3 length equals 15 residues. V gave up 1 base and J gave up 4 bases, with 10 bases separating them. CDR3 in DNA: TGTGCCAGCAGCCAAGTGGGGGAATATAATGAAAAACTGTTTTTT. This translates into CASSQVGEYNEKLFF.

Here the CDR3 DNA reads TGTGCCAGCAGTGTATTCGATGGCTACACCTTC. Translating gives CASSVFDGYTF. The rearrangement joins TRBV2 to TRBJ1-2; the D is unclear. Trimming shortened V by 4 bases and J by 6 bases, and 6 bases separated the two germline ends. The germline gives CDR1 SNHLY, CDR2 FYNNEI. CDR3 size: 11 residues.

The genes are TRBV6-1 and TRBJ1-4, with D uncertain. This CDR3 has 15 residues. Per the germline V gene, CDR1 is MNHNS and CDR2 is SASEGT. V lost 6 bases and J lost 8, with 19 bases in between. This CDR3 is CASRRYQTPDEKLFF. The CDR3 nucleotides read TGTGCCAGCAGACGATACCAGACTCCGGACGAAAAACTGTTTTTT.